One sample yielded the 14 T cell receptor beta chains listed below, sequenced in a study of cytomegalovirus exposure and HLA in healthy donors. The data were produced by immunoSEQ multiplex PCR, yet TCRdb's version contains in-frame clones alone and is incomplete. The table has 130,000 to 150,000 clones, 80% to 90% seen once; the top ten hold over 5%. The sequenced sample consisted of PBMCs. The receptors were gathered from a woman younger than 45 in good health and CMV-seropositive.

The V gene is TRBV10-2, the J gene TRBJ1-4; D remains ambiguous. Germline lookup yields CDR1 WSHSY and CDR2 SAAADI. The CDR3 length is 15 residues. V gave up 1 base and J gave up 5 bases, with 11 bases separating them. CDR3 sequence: CASSEWRPSNEKLFF. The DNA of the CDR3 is TGCGCCAGCAGTGAGTGGCGGCCGTCGAATGAAAAACTGTTTTTT.

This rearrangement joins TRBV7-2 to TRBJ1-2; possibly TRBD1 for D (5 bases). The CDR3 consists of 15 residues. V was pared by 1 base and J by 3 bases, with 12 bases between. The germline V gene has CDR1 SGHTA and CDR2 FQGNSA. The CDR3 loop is CASSLGGRPYYGYTF. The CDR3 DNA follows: TGTGCCAGCAGCTTAGGGGGCCGCCCTTACTATGGCTACACCTTC. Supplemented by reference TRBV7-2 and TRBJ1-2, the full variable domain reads GAGVSQSPSNKVTEKGKDVELRCDPISGHTALYWYRQSLGQGLEFLIYFQGNSAPDKSGLPSDRFSAERTGGSVSTLTIQRTQQEDSAVYLCASSLGGRPYYGYTFGSGTRLTVV.

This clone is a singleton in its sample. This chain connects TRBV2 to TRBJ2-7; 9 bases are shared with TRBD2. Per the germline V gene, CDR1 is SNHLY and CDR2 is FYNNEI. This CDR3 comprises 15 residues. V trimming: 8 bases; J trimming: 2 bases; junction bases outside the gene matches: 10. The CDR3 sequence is CASQKESGGTYEQYF. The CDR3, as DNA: TGTGCCAGCCAGAAGGAGAGCGGGGGGACCTACGAGCAGTACTTC. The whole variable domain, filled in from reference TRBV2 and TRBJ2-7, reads EPEVTQTPSHQVTQMGQEVILRCVPISNHLYFYWYRQILGQKVEFLVSFYNNEISEKSEIFDDQFSVERPDGSNFTLKIRSTKLEDSAMYFCASQKESGGTYEQYFGPGTRLTVT.

In DNA, the CDR3 is TGTGCCAGCAGTTGGGGACTCACCAACAGGGGACCCAACTATGGCTACACCTTC. It translates to CASSWGLTNRGPNYGYTF. The gene calls are TRBV28 and TRBJ1-2, with 7 bases matching TRBD1. J gave up 2 bases and V 4 bases, and 16 bases lay outside the gene matches. The CDR3 extends over 18 amino acids. Germline CDR1 MDHEN, CDR2 SYDVKM.

CDR3: CASSPATAANEKLFF. In DNA form, the CDR3 reads TGTGCCAGCTCACCAGCGACGGCGGCTAATGAAAAACTGTTTTTT. This chain links TRBV18 with TRBJ1-4; D gene unclear. The V end lost 2 bases, the J end lost 3 bases, and 10 bases lay between the germline ends. CDR3 length: 15 amino acids. Per germline, CDR1 KGHSH and CDR2 LQKENI.

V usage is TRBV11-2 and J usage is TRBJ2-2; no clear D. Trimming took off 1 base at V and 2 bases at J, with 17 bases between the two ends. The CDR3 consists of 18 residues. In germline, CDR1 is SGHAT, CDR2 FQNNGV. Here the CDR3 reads CASSLAKAIFFNTGELFF. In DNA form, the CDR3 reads TGTGCCAGCAGCTTAGCAAAAGCCATTTTTTTTAACACCGGGGAGCTGTTTTTT.

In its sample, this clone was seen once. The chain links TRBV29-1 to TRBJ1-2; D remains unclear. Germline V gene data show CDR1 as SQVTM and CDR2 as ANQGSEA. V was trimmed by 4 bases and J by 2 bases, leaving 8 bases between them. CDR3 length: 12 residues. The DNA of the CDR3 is TGCAGCGTTGGAAGAGGAAACTATGGCTACACCTTC. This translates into CSVGRGNYGYTF.

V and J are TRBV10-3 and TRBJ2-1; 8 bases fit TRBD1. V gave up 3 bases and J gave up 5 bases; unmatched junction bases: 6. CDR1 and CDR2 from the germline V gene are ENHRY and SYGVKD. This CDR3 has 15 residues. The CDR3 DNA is TGTGCCATCAGTGACCGTCAGGGGGCGAACAATGAGCAGTTCTTC. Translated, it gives CAISDRQGANNEQFF.

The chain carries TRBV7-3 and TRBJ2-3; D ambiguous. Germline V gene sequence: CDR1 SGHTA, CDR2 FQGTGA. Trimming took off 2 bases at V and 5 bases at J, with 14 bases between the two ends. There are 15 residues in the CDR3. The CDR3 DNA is TGTGCCAGCAGCTTATCCCCCGGGTCCGGAGATACGCAGTATTTT. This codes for CASSLSPGSGDTQYF.

As DNA, the CDR3 is TGTGCCACCCCCGGGACTAGCGGGGGAGGTATGGAGACCCAGTACTTC. It specifies CATPGTSGGGMETQYF. The chain links TRBV2 to TRBJ2-5, with 14 bases aligning to TRBD2. CDR1 is SNHLY, CDR2 FYNNEI, per germline. Trimming took 10 bases from V and 5 from J; bases not matched to a gene: 12. This CDR3 is 16 amino acids long.

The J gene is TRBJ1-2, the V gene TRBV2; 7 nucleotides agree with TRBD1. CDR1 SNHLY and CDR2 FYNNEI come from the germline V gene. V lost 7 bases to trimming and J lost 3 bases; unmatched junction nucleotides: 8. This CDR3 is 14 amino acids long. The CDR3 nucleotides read TGTGCCAGCATTCGGGGACAGCAGGACTATGGCTACACCTTC. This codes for CASIRGQQDYGYTF. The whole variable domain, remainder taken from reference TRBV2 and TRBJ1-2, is EPEVTQTPSHQVTQMGQEVILRCVPISNHLYFYWYRQILGQKVEFLVSFYNNEISEKSEIFDDQFSVERPDGSNFTLKIRSTKLEDSAMYFCASIRGQQDYGYTFGSGTRLTVV.

This CDR3 reads CASSLGGRKQPQHF. CDR3 DNA sequence: TGTGCCAGCAGCCTAGGGGGCAGAAAGCAGCCCCAGCATTTT. The genes are TRBV5-6 and TRBJ1-5, with 7 bases matching TRBD1. This CDR3 comprises 14 residues. V shed 4 bases and J 7 bases; nucleotides not matched to a gene: 8. Germline V gene data show CDR1 as SGHDT and CDR2 as YYEEEE.

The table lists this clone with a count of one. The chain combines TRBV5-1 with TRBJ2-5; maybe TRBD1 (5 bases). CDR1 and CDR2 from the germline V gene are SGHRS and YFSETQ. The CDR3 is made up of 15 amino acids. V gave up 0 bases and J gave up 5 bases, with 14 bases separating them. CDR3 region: CASSLVGHLGETQYF. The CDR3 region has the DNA TGCGCCAGCAGCTTGGTGGGGCACCTAGGGGAGACCCAGTACTTC.

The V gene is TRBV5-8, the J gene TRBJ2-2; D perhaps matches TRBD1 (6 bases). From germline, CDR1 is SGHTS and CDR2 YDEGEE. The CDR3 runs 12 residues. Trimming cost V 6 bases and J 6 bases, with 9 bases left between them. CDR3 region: CASNRDPGELFF. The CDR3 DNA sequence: TGTGCCAGCAACAGGGATCCCGGGGAGCTGTTTTTT. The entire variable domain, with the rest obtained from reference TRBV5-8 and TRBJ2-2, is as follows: EAGVTQSPTHLIKTRGQQATLRCSPISGHTSVYWYQQALGLGLQFLLWYDEGEERNRGNFPPRFSGRQFPNYSSELNVNALELEDSALYLCASNRDPGELFFGEGSRLTVL.